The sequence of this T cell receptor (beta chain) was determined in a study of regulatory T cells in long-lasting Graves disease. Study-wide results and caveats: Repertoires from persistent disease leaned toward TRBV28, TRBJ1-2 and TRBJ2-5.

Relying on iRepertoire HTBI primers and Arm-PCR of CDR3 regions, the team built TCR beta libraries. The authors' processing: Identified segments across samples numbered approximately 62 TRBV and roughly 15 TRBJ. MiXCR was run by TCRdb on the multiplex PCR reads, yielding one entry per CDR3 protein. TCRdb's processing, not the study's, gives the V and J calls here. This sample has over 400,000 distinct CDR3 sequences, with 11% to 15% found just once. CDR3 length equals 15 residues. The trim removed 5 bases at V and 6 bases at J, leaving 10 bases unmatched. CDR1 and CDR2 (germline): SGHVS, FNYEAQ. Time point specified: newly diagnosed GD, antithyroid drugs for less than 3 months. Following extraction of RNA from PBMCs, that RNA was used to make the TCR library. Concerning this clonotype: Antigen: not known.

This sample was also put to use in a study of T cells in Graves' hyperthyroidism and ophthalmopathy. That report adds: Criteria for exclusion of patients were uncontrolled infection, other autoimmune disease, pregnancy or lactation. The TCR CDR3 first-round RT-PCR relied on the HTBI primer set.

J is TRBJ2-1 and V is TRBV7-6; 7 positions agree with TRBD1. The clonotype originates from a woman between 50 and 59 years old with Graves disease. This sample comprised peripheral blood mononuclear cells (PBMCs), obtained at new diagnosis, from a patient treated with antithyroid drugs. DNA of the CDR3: TGTGCCAGCAGCGACTGGACAGGATCCCTCAATGAGCAGTTCTTC. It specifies CASSDWTGSLNEQFF.